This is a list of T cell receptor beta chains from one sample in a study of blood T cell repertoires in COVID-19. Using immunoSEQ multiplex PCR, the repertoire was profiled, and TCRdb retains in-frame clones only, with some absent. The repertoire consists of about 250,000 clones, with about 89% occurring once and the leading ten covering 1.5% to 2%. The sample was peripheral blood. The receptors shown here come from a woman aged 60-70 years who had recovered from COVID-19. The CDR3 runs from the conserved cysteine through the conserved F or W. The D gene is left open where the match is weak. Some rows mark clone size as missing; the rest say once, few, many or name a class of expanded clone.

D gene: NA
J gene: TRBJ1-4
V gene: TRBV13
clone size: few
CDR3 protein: CASSFRPGPSNEKLFF
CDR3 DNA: TGTGCCAGCAGTTTTCGCCCAGGCCCTTCTAATGAAAAACTGTTTTTT

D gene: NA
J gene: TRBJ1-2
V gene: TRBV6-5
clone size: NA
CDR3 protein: CASTTGTQYGYTF
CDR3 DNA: TGTGCCAGCACCACCGGGACACAGTATGGCTACACCTTC

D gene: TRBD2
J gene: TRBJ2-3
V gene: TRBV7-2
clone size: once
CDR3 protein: CASSPPWASGSTDTQYF
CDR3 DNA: TGTGCCAGCAGCCCCCCGTGGGCTAGCGGGAGCACAGATACGCAGTATTTT

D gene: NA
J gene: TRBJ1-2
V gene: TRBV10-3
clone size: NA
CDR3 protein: CATIQGNYGYTF
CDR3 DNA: TGTGCCACAATACAGGGAAACTATGGCTACACCTTC

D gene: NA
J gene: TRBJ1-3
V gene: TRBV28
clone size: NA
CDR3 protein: CASSLRQRGRVYF
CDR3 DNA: TGTGCCAGCAGTTTACGCCAGCGGGGACGGGTATATTTT

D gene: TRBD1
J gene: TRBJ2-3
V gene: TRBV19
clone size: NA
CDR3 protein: CASSPGTGGFTDTQYF
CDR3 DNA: TGTGCCAGTAGTCCCGGGACAGGGGGCTTCACAGATACGCAGTATTTT

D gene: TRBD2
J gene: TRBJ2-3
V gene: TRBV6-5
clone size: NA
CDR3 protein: CASRQRGGTDTQYF
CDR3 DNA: TGTGCCAGCAGGCAGCGGGGGGGCACAGATACGCAGTATTTT

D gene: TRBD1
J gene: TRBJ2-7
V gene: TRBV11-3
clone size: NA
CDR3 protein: CASSLAGQGFYEQYF
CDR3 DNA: TGTGCCAGCAGCTTAGCGGGACAGGGATTCTACGAGCAGTACTTC

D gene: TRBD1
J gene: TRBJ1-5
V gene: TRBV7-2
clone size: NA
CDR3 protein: CASSSTTGGGQPQHF
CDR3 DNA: TGTGCCAGCAGCTCAACGACAGGGGGCGGCCAGCCCCAGCATTTT

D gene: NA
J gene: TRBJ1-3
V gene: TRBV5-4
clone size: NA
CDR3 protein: CASSFGGTTSGNTIYF
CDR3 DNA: TGTGCCAGCAGCTTCGGGGGAACAACTTCTGGAAACACCATATATTTT

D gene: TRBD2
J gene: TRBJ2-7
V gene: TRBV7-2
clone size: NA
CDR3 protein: CASSWGPSTSGGAYEQYF
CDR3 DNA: TGTGCCAGCAGCTGGGGCCCGTCGACTAGCGGGGGTGCCTACGAGCAGTACTTC

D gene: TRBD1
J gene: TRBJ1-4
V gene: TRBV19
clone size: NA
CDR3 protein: CASRQDRVVAEKLFF
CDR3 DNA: TGTGCCAGTAGACAAGACAGGGTAGTAGCTGAAAAACTGTTTTTT

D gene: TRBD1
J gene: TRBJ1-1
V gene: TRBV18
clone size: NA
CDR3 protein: CASSTRGLRTGEAFF
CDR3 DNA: TGTGCCAGCTCAACCAGGGGGCTTAGGACTGGTGAAGCTTTCTTT

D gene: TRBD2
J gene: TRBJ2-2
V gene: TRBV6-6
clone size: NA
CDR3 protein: CASSPSLAGGPNTGELFF
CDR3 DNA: TGTGCCAGCAGTCCCTCACTAGCGGGGGGGCCGAACACCGGGGAGCTGTTTTTT

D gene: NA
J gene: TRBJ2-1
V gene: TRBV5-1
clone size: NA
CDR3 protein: CASSLGVNEQFF
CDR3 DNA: TGCGCCAGCAGCTTGGGTGTAAATGAGCAGTTCTTC

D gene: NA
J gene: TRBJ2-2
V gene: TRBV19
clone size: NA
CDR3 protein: CATRWGGPETGELFF
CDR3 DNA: TGTGCCACTAGGTGGGGGGGCCCGGAGACCGGGGAGCTGTTTTTT

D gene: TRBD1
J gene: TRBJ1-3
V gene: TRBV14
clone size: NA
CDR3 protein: CASSQVTGAGNTIYF
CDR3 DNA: TGTGCCAGCAGCCAAGTGACAGGGGCTGGAAACACCATATATTTT

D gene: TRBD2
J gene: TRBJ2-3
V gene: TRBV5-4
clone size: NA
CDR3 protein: CASSDRTSGGIDTQYF
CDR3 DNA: TGTGCCAGCAGCGACAGGACTAGCGGGGGAATAGATACGCAGTATTTT